The 15 T cell receptor beta chains presented below share a single source sample, sequenced in a study of blood T cells in healthy people across ages. The use of a sample-barcoded 5' primer and a J-beta primer mix characterized a second PCR of roughly 7 to 11 cycles. A single record per CDR3 protein comes from TCRdb applying MiXCR to the 5' RACE reads. The sample records about 1,400,000 distinct CDR3 sequences, about 43% being singletons. The specimen was blood. Receptor source: a woman younger than 35 in good health.

This chain uses TRBV27 with TRBJ2-1, with D possibly matching TRBD1 (6 bases). Germline V gene data show CDR1 as MNHEY and CDR2 as SMNVEV (reference sequence). This CDR3 spans 16 amino acids. V lost 5 bases, J lost 7 bases, and 21 bases lay in between. This chain's CDR3 is CASSRPPGHLSNEQFF. The CDR3 DNA follows: TGTGCCAGCAGTCGCCCTCCGGGACATTTGTCTAATGAGCAGTTCTTC.

This clonotype was recorded a few times. V usage is TRBV25-1 and J usage is TRBJ2-1; 8 nucleotides agree with TRBD2. J gave up 4 bases and V 11 bases, and 10 bases lay outside the gene matches. In germline, CDR1 is MGHDK, CDR2 SYGVNS. CDR3 length equals 14 residues. The CDR3 bases are TGTGCCTGCGGACCGGGGGGGCGTTACAATGAGCAGTTCTTC. Its translation is CACGPGGRYNEQFF.

Only a few counts were recorded for this clonotype. J is TRBJ2-7 and V is TRBV4-2, with 9 bases identical to TRBD1. V lost 0 bases and J lost 1; bases outside the gene matches: 4. Germline V gene data show CDR1 as LGHNA and CDR2 as YNFKEQ. This CDR3 has 16 residues. CDR3 bases: TGTGCCAGCAGCCAAGATAGGGGGACAGGGTCCTACGAGCAGTACTTC. This gives the protein CASSQDRGTGSYEQYF.

The V call is TRBV4-1, the J call TRBJ2-5, with 16 positions matching TRBD2. Germline assignment: CDR1 MGHRA and CDR2 YSYEKL. The CDR3 loop spans 19 amino acids. Germline trimming cut 2 bases from V and 2 bases from J; bases unmatched to any gene: 8. CDR3 sequence reads: CASSQKGRGLAGGQETQYF. CDR3 in DNA: TGCGCCAGCAGCCAAAAAGGGAGGGGACTAGCGGGGGGGCAAGAGACCCAGTACTTC.

This rearrangement joins TRBV5-1 to TRBJ1-1, with D possibly matching TRBD1 (5 bases). Trimming left V 0 bases short and J 4 bases short, with 13 bases between. The CDR3 consists of 15 residues. CDR1 is SGHRS and CDR2 is YFSETQ in the germline V gene. The CDR3 sequence is CASSLVGGEFTEAFF. CDR3 bases: TGCGCCAGCAGCTTGGTGGGAGGGGAATTCACTGAAGCTTTCTTT.

There are a few counts of this clonotype. A much larger clone lies a single base off, so this may be a read error. The J gene is TRBJ2-3, the V gene TRBV20-1, with D tentatively TRBD1 (7 bases). CDR1 is DFQATT, CDR2 SNEGSKA, per germline (reference sequence). The CDR3 is 15 residues long. The CDR3 loop is CTARGTAGSGDTQYF. CDR3 nucleotides: TGCACTGCTAGAGGGACAGCGGGCTCGGGGGATACGCAGTATTTT.

This clonotype has just a few counts. The chain links TRBV5-1 to TRBJ2-5; 7 bases fit TRBD1. The J segment lost 2 bases and the V segment lost 4 bases, leaving 11 bases of the junction unmatched. CDR3 size: 16 residues. Germline V gene data show CDR1 as SGHRS and CDR2 as YFSETQ. The CDR3 sequence: CASSARWQGEQETQYF. The CDR3 nucleotides read TGCGCCAGCAGCGCCCGGTGGCAGGGGGAGCAAGAGACCCAGTACTTC.

The chain uses TRBV15 and TRBJ1-4; D remains ambiguous. There are 16 residues in the CDR3. Germline V lookup: CDR1 LNHNV, CDR2 YYDKDF (reference sequence). The germline V and J ends were trimmed by 3 bases and 0 bases, with 11 bases remaining between them. The CDR3 protein is CATSRGVSATNEKLFF. CDR3 sequence (DNA): TGTGCCACCAGCAGGGGTGTGAGCGCAACTAATGAAAAACTGTTTTTT.

Only a few counts were recorded for this clonotype. This sequence joins TRBV12-3 or TRBV12-4 and TRBJ2-3; 10 nucleotides agree with TRBD1. With 6 bases clipped from V and 3 bases from J, the junction kept 9 bases outside the gene matches. The CDR3 contains 16 residues. The DNA of the CDR3 is TGTGCCAGCAGCCCTACCCGGGACAGGGGAACAGATACGCAGTATTTT. It specifies CASSPTRDRGTDTQYF.

A single count supports this clonotype. The CDR3 here is CASSKTSGTNTGELFF. The CDR3 DNA follows: TGTGCCAGCAGCAAGACTAGCGGGACGAACACCGGGGAGCTGTTTTTT. V usage is TRBV6-4 and J usage is TRBJ2-2; the match to TRBD2 covers 11 bases. Germline lookup yields CDR1 MRHNA and CDR2 SNTAGT. J gave up 0 bases and V 6 bases, and 3 bases lay outside the gene matches. This CDR3 comprises 16 residues.

This rearrangement joins TRBV2 to TRBJ2-4; 9 bases are shared with TRBD1. The J call may not be correct, given that the DNA end is closer to TRBJ2-7. This CDR3 comprises 15 residues. CDR1 and CDR2 (germline): SNHLY, FYNNEI. The CDR3 DNA sequence: TGTACCACTACGATGGGACAGGGTCGGGGCTACGAGCAGTACTTC. Protein sequence: CTTTMGQGRGYEQYF.

This chain joins TRBV4-1 and TRBJ2-1, with 14 bases fitting TRBD2. With 1 base clipped from V and 10 bases from J, the junction kept 12 bases outside the gene matches. The CDR3 contains 18 residues. CDR1 and CDR2 from the germline V gene are MGHRA and YSYEKL. CDR3 loop: CASSQGKWTSGRIEEQFF. In DNA form, the CDR3 reads TGCGCCAGCAGCCAAGGGAAGTGGACTAGCGGGAGGATAGAAGAGCAGTTCTTC.

This chain joins TRBV4-1 and TRBJ1-5, with 8 nucleotides matching TRBD1. This CDR3 contains 19 residues. V shed 0 bases, J shed 2 bases, and the junction held 12 bases outside the gene matches. Looked up from germline, CDR1 is MGHRA and CDR2 is YSYEKL. Here the CDR3 DNA reads TGCGCCAGCAGCCAAGATGGTCAGGGGGCTGTTTGGGGCAATCAGCCCCAGCATTTT. Translation gives CASSQDGQGAVWGNQPQHF.

The V and J genes are TRBV5-1 and TRBJ1-6; no firm D call. V was shortened by 0 bases and J by 6 bases, with 13 bases between the two germline ends. CDR3 length equals 16 residues. The germline V gene has CDR1 SGHRS and CDR2 YFSETQ. The CDR3 coding sequence is TGCGCCAGCAGCTTGGAAAGGACCGACGGTAATTCACCCCTCCACTTT. Translated: CASSLERTDGNSPLHF.

The chain is built from TRBV6-1 and TRBJ2-3; 7 bases map to TRBD1. J lost 7 bases, V lost 6 bases, and 10 bases had no gene match. The CDR3 loop spans 14 amino acids. Germline V gene data show CDR1 as MNHNS and CDR2 as SASEGT. The DNA for the CDR3 is TGTGCCAGCAGGAAACAGGGGACGGGAAATACGCAGTATTTT. Amino acids: CASRKQGTGNTQYF.